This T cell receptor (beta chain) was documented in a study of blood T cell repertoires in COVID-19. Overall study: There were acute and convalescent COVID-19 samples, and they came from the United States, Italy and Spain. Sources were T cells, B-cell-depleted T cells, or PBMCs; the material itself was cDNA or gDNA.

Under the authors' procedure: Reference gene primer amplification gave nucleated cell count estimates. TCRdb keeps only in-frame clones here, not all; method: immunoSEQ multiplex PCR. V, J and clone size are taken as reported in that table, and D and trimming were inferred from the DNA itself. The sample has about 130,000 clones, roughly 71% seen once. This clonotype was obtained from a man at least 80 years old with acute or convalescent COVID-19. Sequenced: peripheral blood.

The CDR3 loop reads CSVEVDYHTDTQYF. The CDR3 nucleotides read TGCAGCGTTGAAGTGGACTATCACACAGATACGCAGTATTTT. The gene calls are TRBV29-1 and TRBJ2-3, with D tentatively TRBD2 (6 bases). Looked up from germline, CDR1 is SQVTM and CDR2 is ANQGSEA. V dropped 1 base and J dropped 2 bases, with 10 bases sitting between them. The length of the CDR3 is 14 residues.